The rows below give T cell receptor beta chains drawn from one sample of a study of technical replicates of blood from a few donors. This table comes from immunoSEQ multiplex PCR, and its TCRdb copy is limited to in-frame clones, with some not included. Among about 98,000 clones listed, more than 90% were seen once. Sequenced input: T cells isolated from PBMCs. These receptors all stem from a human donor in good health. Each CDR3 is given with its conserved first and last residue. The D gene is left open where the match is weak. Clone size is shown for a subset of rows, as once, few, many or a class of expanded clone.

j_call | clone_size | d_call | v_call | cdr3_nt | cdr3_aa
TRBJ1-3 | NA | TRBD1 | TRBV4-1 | TGCGCCAGCAGCCAACCGGGACAGTCGGGCACCATATATTTT | CASSQPGQSGTIYF
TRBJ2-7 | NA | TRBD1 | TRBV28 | TGTGCCAGCAGTCTCCTCACGGGACAGTCGGGCTACGAGCAGTACTTC | CASSLLTGQSGYEQYF
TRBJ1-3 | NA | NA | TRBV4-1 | TGCGCCAGCAGCCTGTTCCTCGGCCGGGGCTCTGGAAACACCATATATTTT | CASSLFLGRGSGNTIYF
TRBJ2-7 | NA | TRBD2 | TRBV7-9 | TGTGCCAGCAGCCCGGGGGGAGGGCTCGAGCAGTACTTC | CASSPGGGLEQYF
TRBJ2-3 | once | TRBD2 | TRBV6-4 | TGTGCCAGCAGTGAACTAGCGGGGGCTACAGATACGCAGTATTTT | CASSELAGATDTQYF
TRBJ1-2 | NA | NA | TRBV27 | TGTGCCAGCAGTCCGTCGGGGTATGGCTACACCTTC | CASSPSGYGYTF
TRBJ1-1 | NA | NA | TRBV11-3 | TGTGCCAGCAGCCCCGGTTCTCTGGCGGAAACTGAAGCTTTCTTT | CASSPGSLAETEAFF
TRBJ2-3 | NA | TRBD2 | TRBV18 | TGTGCCAGCTCACCTCGGGGACTAGCGGGAGGTACTAGCACAGATACGCAGTATTTT | CASSPRGLAGGTSTDTQYF
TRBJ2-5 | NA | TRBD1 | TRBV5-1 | TGCGCCAGCAGCCCGACAGGGGACAGAGGAGAGACCCAGTACTTC | CASSPTGDRGETQYF
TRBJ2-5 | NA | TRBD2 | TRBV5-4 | TGTGCCAGCAGCCTGGTTAGCGGGGGCGGGGAGACCCAGTACTTC | CASSLVSGGGETQYF
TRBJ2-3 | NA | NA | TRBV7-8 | TGTGCCAGCAGCTTACCGCAGACTTCTCCTAGCACAGATACGCAGTATTTT | CASSLPQTSPSTDTQYF
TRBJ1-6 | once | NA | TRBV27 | TGTGCCAGCAGAATAGGGGTTGGTTCACCCCTCCACTTT | CASRIGVGSPLHF
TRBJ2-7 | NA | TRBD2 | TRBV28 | TGTGCCAGCAGTTTAGGCGGGAGCTCCTACGAGCAGTACTTC | CASSLGGSSYEQYF
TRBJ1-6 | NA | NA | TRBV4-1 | TGCGCCAGCAGCTATACGGGGGGGTCCAGGGCGGCGAATAATTCACCCCTCCACTTT | CASSYTGGSRAANNSPLHF
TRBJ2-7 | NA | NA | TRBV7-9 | TGTGCCGGGTCTCGGGGGGCGTCCTACGAGCAGTACTTC | CAGSRGASYEQYF
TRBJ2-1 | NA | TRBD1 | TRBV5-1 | TGCGCCAGCAGCTTGCCCGGGACAGTAAACAATGAGCAGTTCTTC | CASSLPGTVNNEQFF
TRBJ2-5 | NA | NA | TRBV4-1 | TGCGCCAGCAGCCAAGACGGAGCGGAAGAGACCCAGTACTTC | CASSQDGAEETQYF
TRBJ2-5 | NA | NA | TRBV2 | TGTGCCAGCAGTTTCAGGGCCGGAGAGACCCAGTACTTC | CASSFRAGETQYF
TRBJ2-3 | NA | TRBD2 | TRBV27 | TGTGCCAGCAGCGTTGCCGGGACTAGCGGGAGAAATACGCAGTATTTT | CASSVAGTSGRNTQYF
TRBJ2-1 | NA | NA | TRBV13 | TGTGCCAGCAGTCGACAGAACAATGAGCAGTTCTTC | CASSRQNNEQFF
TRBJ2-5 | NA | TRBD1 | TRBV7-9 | TGTGCCAGCAGCCCCTGGGACAGGGGTGTGGAGACCCAGTACTTC | CASSPWDRGVETQYF
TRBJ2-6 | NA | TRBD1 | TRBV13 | TGTGCCAGCAGCTTAACACCAGGGGGCGCTGGGGCCAACGTCCTGACTTTC | CASSLTPGGAGANVLTF
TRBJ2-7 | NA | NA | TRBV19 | TGTGCCAGTAGTAGAGGGGGATCGTCCTACGAGCAGTACTTC | CASSRGGSSYEQYF
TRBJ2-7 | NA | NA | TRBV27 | TGTGCCAGTGGGCCCGAGCAGTACTTC | CASGPEQYF
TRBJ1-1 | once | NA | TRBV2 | TGTGCCAGCAGTGAAAAACGGGATGAAGCTTTCTTT | CASSEKRDEAFF